This TCR beta chain was obtained from a study of blood T cells in healthy people across ages. Study-wide results and limits: Observed TCR beta diversity showed a strong correlation with the percentage of naive T cells as measured by flow cytometry.

As to this clonotype: Antigen unknown.

Alongside a J-beta primer mix, a sample-barcoded 5' primer served in a second PCR lasting about 7 to 11 cycles. Unique molecular identifiers of 12 random nucleotides labeled each cDNA. TCRdb reprocessed the 5' RACE reads with MiXCR, giving one entry per CDR3 protein. The sample includes about 970,000 distinct CDR3 sequences, roughly 47% of them seen just once. Looked up from germline, CDR1 is ENHRY and CDR2 is SYGVKD. The ends lost 6 bases at V and 2 bases at J; junction bases unmatched: 14. The CDR3 runs 17 residues. This receptor was identified in a woman aged 60-70 years in good health. What was sequenced was blood. J is TRBJ1-1 and V is TRBV10-3, with TRBD1 matching 8 bases. The CDR3 loop reads CAIRDSTGDPSNTEAFF. CDR3 coding DNA: TGTGCCATCAGGGACTCGACAGGGGACCCCTCCAACACTGAAGCTTTCTTT.